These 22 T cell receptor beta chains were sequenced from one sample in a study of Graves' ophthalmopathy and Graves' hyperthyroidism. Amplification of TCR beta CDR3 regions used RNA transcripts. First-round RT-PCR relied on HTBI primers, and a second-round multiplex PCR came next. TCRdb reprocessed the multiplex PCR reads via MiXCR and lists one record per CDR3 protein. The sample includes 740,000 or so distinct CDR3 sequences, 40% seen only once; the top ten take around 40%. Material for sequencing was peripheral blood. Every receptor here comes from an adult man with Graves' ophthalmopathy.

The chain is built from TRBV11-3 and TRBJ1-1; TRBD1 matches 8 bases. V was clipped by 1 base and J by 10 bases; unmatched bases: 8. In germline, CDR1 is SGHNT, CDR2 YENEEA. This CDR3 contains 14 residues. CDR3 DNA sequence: TGTGCCAGCAGCTTAGGGACAGGGTTAGGCGGAGCTTTCTTT. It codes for CASSLGTGLGGAFF.

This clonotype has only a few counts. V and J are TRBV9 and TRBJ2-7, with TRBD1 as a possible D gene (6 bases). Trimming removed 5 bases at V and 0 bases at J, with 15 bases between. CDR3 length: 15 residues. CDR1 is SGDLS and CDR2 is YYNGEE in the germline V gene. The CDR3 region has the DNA TGTGCCAGCAGTAGACCGGGACACACCTCCTACGAGCAGTACTTC. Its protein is CASSRPGHTSYEQYF.

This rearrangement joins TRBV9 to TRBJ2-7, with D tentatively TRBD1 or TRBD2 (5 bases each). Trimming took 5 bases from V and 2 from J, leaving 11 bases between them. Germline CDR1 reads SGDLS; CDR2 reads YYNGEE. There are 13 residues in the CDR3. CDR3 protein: CASSNRDPYEQYF. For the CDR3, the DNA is TGTGCCAGCAGTAACCGGGACCCCTACGAGCAGTACTTC.

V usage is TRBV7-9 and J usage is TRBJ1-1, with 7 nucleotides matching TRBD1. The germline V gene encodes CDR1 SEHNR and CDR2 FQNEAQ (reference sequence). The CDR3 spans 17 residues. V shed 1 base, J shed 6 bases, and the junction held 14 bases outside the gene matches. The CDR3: CASSLDRPVGGGAEAFF. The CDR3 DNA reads TGTGCCAGCAGCTTAGATCGGCCGGTGGGAGGGGGCGCTGAAGCTTTCTTT.

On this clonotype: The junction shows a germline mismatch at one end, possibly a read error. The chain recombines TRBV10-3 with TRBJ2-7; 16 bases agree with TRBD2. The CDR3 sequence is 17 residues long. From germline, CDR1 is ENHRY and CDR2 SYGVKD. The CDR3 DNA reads TGTGCCAGCAGTCCGGGACTAGCGGGAGGGAAGTCCTACGAGCAGTACTTC. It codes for CASSPGLAGGKSYEQYF.

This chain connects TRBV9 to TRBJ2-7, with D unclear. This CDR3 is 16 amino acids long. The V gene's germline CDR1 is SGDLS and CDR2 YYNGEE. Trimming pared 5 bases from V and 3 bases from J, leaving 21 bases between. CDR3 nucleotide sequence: TGTGCCAGCAGTTACGACGACAAGGTCGGCGGCTACGAGCAGTACTTC. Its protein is CASSYDDKVGGYEQYF. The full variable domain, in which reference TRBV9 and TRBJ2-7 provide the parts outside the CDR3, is DSGVTQTPKHLITATGQRVTLRCSPRSGDLSVYWYQQSLDQGLQFLIQYYNGEERAKGNILERFSAQQFPDLHSELNLSSLELGDSALYFCASSYDDKVGGYEQYFGPGTRLTVT.

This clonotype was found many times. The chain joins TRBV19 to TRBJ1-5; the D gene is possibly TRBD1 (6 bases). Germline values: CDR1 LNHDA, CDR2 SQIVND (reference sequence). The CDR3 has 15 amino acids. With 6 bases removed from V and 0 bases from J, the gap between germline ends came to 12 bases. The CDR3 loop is CASRPTGDSNQPQHF. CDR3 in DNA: TGTGCCAGTAGGCCGACAGGAGATAGCAATCAGCCCCAGCATTTT.

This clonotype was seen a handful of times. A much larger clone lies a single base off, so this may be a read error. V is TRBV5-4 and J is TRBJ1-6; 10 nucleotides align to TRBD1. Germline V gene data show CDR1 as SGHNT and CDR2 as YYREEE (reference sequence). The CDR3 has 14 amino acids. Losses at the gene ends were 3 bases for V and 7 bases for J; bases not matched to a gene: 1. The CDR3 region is CASSWDRGNSPLHF. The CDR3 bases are TGTGCCAGCAGCTGGGACAGGGGAAATTCACCCCTCCACTTT.

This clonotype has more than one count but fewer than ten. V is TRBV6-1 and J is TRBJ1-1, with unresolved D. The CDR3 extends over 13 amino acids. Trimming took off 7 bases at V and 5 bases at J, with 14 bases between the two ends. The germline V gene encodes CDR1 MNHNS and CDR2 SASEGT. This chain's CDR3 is CASTIDLGTEAFF. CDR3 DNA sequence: TGTGCCAGCACCATCGACCTCGGGACTGAAGCTTTCTTT.

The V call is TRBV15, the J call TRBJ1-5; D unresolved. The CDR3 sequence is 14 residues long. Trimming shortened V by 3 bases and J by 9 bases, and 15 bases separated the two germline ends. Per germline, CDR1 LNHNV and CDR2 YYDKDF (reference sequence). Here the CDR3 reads CATSSGSLGWPQHF. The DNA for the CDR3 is TGTGCCACCAGCAGTGGCTCTCTGGGTTGGCCCCAGCATTTT.

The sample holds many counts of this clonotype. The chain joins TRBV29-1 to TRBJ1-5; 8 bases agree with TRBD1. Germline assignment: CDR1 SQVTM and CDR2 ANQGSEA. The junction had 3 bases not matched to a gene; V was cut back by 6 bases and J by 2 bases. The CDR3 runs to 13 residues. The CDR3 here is CSVATGGNQPQHF. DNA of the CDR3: TGCAGCGTCGCGACAGGGGGCAATCAGCCCCAGCATTTT.

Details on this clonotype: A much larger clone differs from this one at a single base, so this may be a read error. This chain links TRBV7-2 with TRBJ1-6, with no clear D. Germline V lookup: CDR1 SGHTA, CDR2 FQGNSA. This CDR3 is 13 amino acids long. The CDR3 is CASTLDQDSPLHF. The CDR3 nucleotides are TGTGCCAGCACCTTAGATCAAGATTCACCCCTCCACTTT.

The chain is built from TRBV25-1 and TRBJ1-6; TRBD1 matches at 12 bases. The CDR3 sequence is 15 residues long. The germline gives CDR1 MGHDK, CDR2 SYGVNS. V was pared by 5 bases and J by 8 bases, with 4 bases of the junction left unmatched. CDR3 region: CASSPGTGGYSPLHF. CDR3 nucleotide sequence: TGTGCCAGCAGTCCCGGGACAGGGGGCTATTCACCCCTCCACTTT.

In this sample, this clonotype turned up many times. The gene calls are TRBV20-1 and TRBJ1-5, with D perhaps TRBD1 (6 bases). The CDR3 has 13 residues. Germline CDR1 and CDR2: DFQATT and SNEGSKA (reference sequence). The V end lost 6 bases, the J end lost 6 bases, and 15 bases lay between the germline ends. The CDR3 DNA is TGCAGTGCCGTCGGGGGGGCGGGTCAGCCCCAGCATTTT. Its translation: CSAVGGAGQPQHF.

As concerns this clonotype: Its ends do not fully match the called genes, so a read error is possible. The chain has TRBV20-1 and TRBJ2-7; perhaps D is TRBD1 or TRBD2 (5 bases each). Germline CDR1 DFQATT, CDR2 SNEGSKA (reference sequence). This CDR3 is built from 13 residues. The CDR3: CGAPGTGGYEQYF. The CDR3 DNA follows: TGCGGTGCTCCCGGGACGGGCGGCTACGAGCAGTACTTC.

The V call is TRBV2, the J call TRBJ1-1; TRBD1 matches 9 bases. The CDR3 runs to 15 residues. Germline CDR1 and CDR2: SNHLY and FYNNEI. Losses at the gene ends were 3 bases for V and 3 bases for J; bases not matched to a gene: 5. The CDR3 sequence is CASSDGTGLDTEAFF. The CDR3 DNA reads TGTGCCAGCAGTGACGGGACAGGGTTGGACACTGAAGCTTTCTTT.

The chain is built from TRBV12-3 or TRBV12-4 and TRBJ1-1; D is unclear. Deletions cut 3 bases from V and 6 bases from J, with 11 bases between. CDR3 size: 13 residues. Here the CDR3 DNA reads TGTGCCAGCAGTTTGAGTGGAATCGCTGAAGCTTTCTTT. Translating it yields CASSLSGIAEAFF.

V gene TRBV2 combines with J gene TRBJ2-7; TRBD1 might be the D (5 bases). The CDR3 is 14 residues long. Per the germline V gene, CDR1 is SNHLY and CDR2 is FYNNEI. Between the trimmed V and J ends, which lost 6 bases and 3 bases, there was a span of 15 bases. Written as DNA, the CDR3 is TGTGCCAGCAGCCAAGTACCAGGGAACTACGAGCAGTACTTC. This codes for CASSQVPGNYEQYF.

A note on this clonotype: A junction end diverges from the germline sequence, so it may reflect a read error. Here the CDR3 reads CAGSPVYQGSYEQYF. The DNA for the CDR3 is TGTGCCGGCAGCCCAGTGTACCAGGGTTCCTACGAGCAGTACTTC. The gene calls are TRBV7-2 and TRBJ2-7; TRBD1 is a possible D gene (5 bases). The CDR3 contains 15 residues. CDR1 SGHTA and CDR2 FQGNSA come from the germline V gene.

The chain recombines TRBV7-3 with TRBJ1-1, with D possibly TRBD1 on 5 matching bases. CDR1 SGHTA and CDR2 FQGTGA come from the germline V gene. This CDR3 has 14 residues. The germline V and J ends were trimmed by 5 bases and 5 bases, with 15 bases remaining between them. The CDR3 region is CASSPMGGWTEAFF. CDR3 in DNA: TGTGCCAGCAGCCCAATGGGGGGTTGGACTGAAGCTTTCTTT. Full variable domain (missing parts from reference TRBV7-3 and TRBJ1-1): GAGVSQTPSNKVTEKGKYVELRCDPISGHTALYWYRQSLGQGPEFLIYFQGTGAADDSGLPNDRFFAVRPEGSVSTLKIQRTERGDSAVYLCASSPMGGWTEAFFGQGTRLTVV.

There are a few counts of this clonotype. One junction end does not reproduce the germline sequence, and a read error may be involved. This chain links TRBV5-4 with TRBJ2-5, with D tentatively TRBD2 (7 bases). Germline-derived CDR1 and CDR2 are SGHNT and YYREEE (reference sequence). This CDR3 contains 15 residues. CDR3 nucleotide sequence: TGCGCCAGCAGCCAAGATCGGGGGGCTGACGAGACCCAGTACTTC. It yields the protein CASSQDRGADETQYF.

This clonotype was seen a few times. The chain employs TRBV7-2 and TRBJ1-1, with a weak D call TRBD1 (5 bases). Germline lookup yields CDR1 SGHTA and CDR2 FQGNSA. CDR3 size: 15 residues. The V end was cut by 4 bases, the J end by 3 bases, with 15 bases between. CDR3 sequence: CASSSGAGVYTEAFF. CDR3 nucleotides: TGTGCCAGCAGCTCCGGGGCTGGGGTTTACACTGAAGCTTTCTTT.